The rows below give T cell receptor beta chains drawn from one sample of a study of T cells after yellow fever vaccination. One entry per CDR3 protein results from TCRdb running MiXCR on the 5' RACE reads. The data hold some 160,000 distinct CDR3 sequences, with more than 5.5% observed a single time. Sequenced here: CD4+ T cells sorted from PBMCs, sampled 5 days after the first yellow fever vaccination. The source is a man aged 18 to 30 who received the YFV17D yellow fever vaccine. CDR3s include the opening cysteine and the closing phenylalanine or tryptophan. D genes are given only for firm matches.

d_call: NA; j_call: TRBJ1-3; v_call: TRBV6-1; cdr3_aa: CASCDDLSSGNTIYF
d_call: NA; j_call: TRBJ2-5; v_call: TRBV5-1; cdr3_aa: CASSSTLSARETQYF
d_call: NA; j_call: TRBJ1-1; v_call: TRBV10-1; cdr3_aa: CASTSWSENTEAFF
d_call: NA; j_call: TRBJ2-1; v_call: TRBV11-2; cdr3_aa: CASSFRPDSSYNEQFF
d_call: TRBD2; j_call: TRBJ2-1; v_call: TRBV7-9; cdr3_aa: CASSFKGGWSDEQFF
d_call: NA; j_call: TRBJ1-6; v_call: TRBV7-2; cdr3_aa: CASSFTSGRMYNSPLHF
d_call: NA; j_call: TRBJ2-5; v_call: TRBV20-1; cdr3_aa: CSARGLGGETQYF
d_call: TRBD1; j_call: TRBJ2-7; v_call: TRBV6-1; cdr3_aa: CASRQGSSYEQYF
d_call: TRBD2; j_call: TRBJ2-5; v_call: TRBV5-1; cdr3_aa: CASTDEKSGRGETQYF
d_call: NA; j_call: TRBJ2-2; v_call: TRBV12-5; cdr3_aa: CASEDDSLGELFF
d_call: TRBD1; j_call: TRBJ2-7; v_call: TRBV5-1; cdr3_aa: CASFRDSSYEQYF
d_call: TRBD1; j_call: TRBJ2-1; v_call: TRBV4-3; cdr3_aa: CASGPLGQGGNEQFF
d_call: NA; j_call: TRBJ2-2; v_call: TRBV7-2; cdr3_aa: CASSLAGATGELFF